Here is one TCR beta chain with its context. This entry belongs to a study of T cell changes during pregnancy in multiple sclerosis. The method was immunoSEQ multiplex PCR; TCRdb's version includes in-frame clones alone and lacks a portion of them. The sample contains over 45,000 clones, around 90% of which appear only once. V lost 1 base to trimming and J lost 0 bases, with 16 bases between them. The CDR3 is 19 amino acids. Germline V gene data show CDR1 as SEHNR and CDR2 as FQNEAQ (reference sequence). Sample: CD4+ T cells from peripheral blood mononuclear cells, taken in the first trimester of pregnancy. The source is a female donor with multiple sclerosis, enrolled in a pregnancy study. This chain links TRBV7-9 with TRBJ1-6, with D hard to call. CDR3 residues: CASSLGRYSQSSYNSPLHF. The CDR3 coding sequence is TGTGCCAGCAGCTTAGGACGGTATTCACAGAGCTCCTATAATTCACCCCTCCACTTT.